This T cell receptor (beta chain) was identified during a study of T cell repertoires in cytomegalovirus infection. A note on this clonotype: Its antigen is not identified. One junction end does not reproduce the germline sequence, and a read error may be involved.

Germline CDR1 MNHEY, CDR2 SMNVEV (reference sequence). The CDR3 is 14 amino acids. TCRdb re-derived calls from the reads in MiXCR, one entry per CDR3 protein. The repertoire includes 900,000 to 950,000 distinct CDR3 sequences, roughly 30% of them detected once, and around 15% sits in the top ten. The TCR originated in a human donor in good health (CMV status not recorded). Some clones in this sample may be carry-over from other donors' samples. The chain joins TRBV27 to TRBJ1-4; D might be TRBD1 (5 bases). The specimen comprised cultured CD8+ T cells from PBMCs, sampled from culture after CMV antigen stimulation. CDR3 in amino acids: CTSSFRPRGEKLFF. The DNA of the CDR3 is TGTACCAGCAGCTTCCGTCCCCGGGGGGAAAAACTGTTTTTT.